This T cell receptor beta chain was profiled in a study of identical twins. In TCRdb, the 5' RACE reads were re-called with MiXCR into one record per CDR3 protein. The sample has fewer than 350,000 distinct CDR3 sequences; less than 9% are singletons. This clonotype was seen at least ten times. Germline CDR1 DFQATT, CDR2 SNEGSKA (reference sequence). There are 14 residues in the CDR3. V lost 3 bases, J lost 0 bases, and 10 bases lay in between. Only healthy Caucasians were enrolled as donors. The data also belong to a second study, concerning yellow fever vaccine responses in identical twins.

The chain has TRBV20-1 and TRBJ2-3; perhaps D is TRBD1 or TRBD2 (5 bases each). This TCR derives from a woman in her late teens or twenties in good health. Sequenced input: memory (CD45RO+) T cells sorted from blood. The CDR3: CSASSGLSTDTQYF. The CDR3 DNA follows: TGCAGTGCTAGTTCGGGGCTTAGCACAGATACGCAGTATTTT.